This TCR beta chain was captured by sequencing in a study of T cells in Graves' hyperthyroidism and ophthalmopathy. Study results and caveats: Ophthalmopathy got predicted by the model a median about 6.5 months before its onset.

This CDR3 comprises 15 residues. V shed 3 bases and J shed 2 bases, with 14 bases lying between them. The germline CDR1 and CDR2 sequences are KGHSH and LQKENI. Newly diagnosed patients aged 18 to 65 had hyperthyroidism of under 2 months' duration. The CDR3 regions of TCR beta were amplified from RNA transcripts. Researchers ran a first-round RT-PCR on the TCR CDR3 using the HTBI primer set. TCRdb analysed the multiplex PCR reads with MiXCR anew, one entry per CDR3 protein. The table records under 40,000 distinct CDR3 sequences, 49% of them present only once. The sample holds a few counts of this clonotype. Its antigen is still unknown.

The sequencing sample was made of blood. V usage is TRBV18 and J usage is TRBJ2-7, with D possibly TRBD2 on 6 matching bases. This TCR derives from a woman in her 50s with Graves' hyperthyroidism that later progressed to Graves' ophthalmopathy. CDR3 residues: CASSPPGTSTYEQYF. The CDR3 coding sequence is TGTGCCAGCTCACCTCCGGGGACTTCTACCTACGAGCAGTACTTC.